The rows below give T cell receptor beta chains drawn from one sample of a study of blood T cell repertoires in COVID-19. Profiled with immunoSEQ multiplex PCR; TCRdb holds only in-frame clones, not every one. Altogether fewer than 250,000 clones are present, approximately 80% being singletons, with the ten largest covering over 9.5%. Source material: peripheral blood. Receptor source: an elderly woman with acute or convalescent COVID-19. Each CDR3 is given without its conserved first and last residue.

v_gene	CDR3aa
TRBV15	ATSRKGAGTHEQY
TRBV28	ASSFGQAYNEKLF
TRBV25-1	ASSEYGRYNEQF
TRBV2	ASIYTGKGEQY
TRBV11-2	ASSLSGQGLNEKLF
TRBV19	ASRSGSSTEAF
TRBV12-3/TRBV12-4	ASSRQGNTEAF
TRBV27	ASSPPGTDNEQF
TRBV5-1	ASSPRSSGGPYEQY
TRBV3-1/TRBV3-2	ASSQVAGGINEQF
TRBV29-1	SVVRQGGTDTQY
TRBV30	AWKAGANTGELF
TRBV25-1	ASSAYHGQNYGYT
TRBV12-2	ASRLVVSRYNEQF
TRBV19	ASCILGAPGPQH
TRBV6-2/TRBV6-3	ASSEGGDSYEQY